Following are 30 T cell receptor beta chains from one sample sequenced in a study of HIV-infected patients and healthy controls (dated by TCRdb to the mid-2010s). The protocol used for the library was 5' RACE. Sequencing instrument: Illumina MiSeq. Reverse transcription of approximately 460 ng RNA was performed with SuperScript III using primers directed against the alpha and beta constant regions. Separate alpha and beta chain libraries were made by chain-specific third strand synthesis with multiplexing indices. TCRdb took the public reads, trimmed them with fastp at Q25, ran MiXCR for clone calling and kept in-frame beta chains. All rows with the same CDR3 protein become a single entry with the most common DNA and genes. The sample table records some 6,200 distinct CDR3 sequences; around 25% of these occur just once. Roughly a quarter of the sample is taken by the ten largest. Whole blood was used without cell fractionation, so the repertoire reflected all unsorted peripheral T cells.

Source: blood, taken before antiretroviral therapy. These receptors were taken from an adult with HIV infection.

In this sample, this clonotype turned up many times. The chain recombines TRBV12-3 or TRBV12-4 with TRBJ1-1, with D perhaps TRBD1 (5 bases). This CDR3 region has 12 residues. The germline V and J ends were trimmed by 7 bases and 3 bases, with 9 bases remaining between them. The chain's CDR3 is CASTRGDTEAFF. The CDR3 DNA reads TGTGCCAGCACCCGGGGGGACACTGAAGCTTTCTTT.

By share, this clonotype counts as medium-sized (0.01 to 0.1%). The chain links TRBV3-1 to TRBJ2-1; 10 bases fit TRBD2. Germline V gene sequence: CDR1 LGHDT, CDR2 YNNKEL (reference sequence). The CDR3 has 17 amino acids. Unmatched junction bases numbered 11, after V lost 1 base and J lost 8 bases. The CDR3 nucleotides read TGTGCCAGCAGCCAAGGCAATACTAGCGGGGCCACGGATGAGCAGTTCTTC. Amino acids: CASSQGNTSGATDEQFF.

There are many counts of this clonotype. The gene calls are TRBV7-8 and TRBJ1-6, with D tentatively TRBD1 (6 bases). V was trimmed by 5 bases and J by 4 bases, leaving 15 bases between them. Germline V gene data show CDR1 as SGHVS and CDR2 as FQNEAQ. This CDR3 contains 16 residues. In DNA form, the CDR3 reads TGTGCCAGCAGCACACAGGGAATTGGGTATAATTCACCCCTCCACTTT. It yields the protein CASSTQGIGYNSPLHF.

This clonotype qualifies as medium-sized (0.01 to 0.1%). This chain joins TRBV18 and TRBJ1-6, with D possibly matching TRBD1 (5 bases). In germline, CDR1 is KGHSH, CDR2 LQKENI. V lost 3 bases to trimming and J lost 9 bases, with 18 bases between them. The CDR3 is 16 residues long. CDR3 bases: TGTGCCAGCTCACCCAATGACGCCAGGGTTGCTTCACCCCTCCACTTT. Its protein product is CASSPNDARVASPLHF.

The chain links TRBV9 to TRBJ2-7, with D tentatively TRBD1 or TRBD2 (5 bases each). V dropped 3 bases and J dropped 7 bases, with 17 bases sitting between them. Germline CDR1 is SGDLS and CDR2 is YYNGEE. The CDR3 spans 14 residues. CDR3 DNA sequence: TGTGCCAGCAGCGCCGGGACCCCAGGTTGGGAGCAGTACTTC. Its translation: CASSAGTPGWEQYF. Using reference TRBV9 and TRBJ2-7 for the parts outside the CDR3, the full variable domain is DSGVTQTPKHLITATGQRVTLRCSPRSGDLSVYWYQQSLDQGLQFLIQYYNGEERAKGNILERFSAQQFPDLHSELNLSSLELGDSALYFCASSAGTPGWEQYFGPGTRLTVT.

Comment on this clonotype: A much larger clone differs from this one at a single base, so this may be a read error. This chain uses TRBV7-2 with TRBJ2-2, with 7 bases fitting TRBD2. Trimming took 5 bases from V and 6 from J; bases not matched to a gene: 15. The CDR3 has 17 residues. Per germline, CDR1 SGHTA and CDR2 FQGNSA. In DNA, the CDR3 is TGTGCCAGCAGCGTAAACCCGACTAGCTGGGGGGCCGGGGAGCTGTTTTTT. Translating gives CASSVNPTSWGAGELFF.

This clonotype is medium-sized (0.01 to 0.1%) by share. The chain links TRBV9 to TRBJ1-1; tentative D call: TRBD1 (5 bases). CDR3 size: 13 residues. With 4 bases removed from V and 6 bases from J, the gap between germline ends came to 13 bases. Germline CDR1 reads SGDLS; CDR2 reads YYNGEE. Here the CDR3 reads CASSHSWGSEAFF. CDR3 DNA sequence: TGTGCCAGCAGCCATAGTTGGGGGTCTGAAGCTTTCTTT.

This clonotype is a singleton in its sample. The rearrangement joins TRBV5-1 to TRBJ2-7, with D possibly being TRBD1 (5 bases). The V gene lost 8 bases and the J gene lost 0 bases, with 18 bases spanning the gap. This CDR3 spans 15 amino acids. Germline CDR1 and CDR2: SGHRS and YFSETQ. CDR3 amino acids: CARSPGHASSYEQYF. The CDR3 nucleotides read TGCGCCAGAAGCCCTGGACACGCGAGCTCCTACGAGCAGTACTTC.

This clonotype was recorded many times. This CDR3 is CAWSDRDNSYNSPLHF. The CDR3 DNA reads TGTGCCTGGAGCGACCGGGACAACTCCTATAATTCACCCCTCCACTTT. V is TRBV30 and J is TRBJ1-6; D may be TRBD1 (6 bases). Germline V gene lookup returns CDR1 GTSNPN and CDR2 SVGIG (reference sequence). CDR3 length: 16 residues. Trimming removed 3 bases from V and 0 bases from J, with 12 bases in between.

In its sample, this clonotype was seen many times. V and J are TRBV6-5 and TRBJ2-7, with D hard to call. Trimming shortened V by 6 bases and J by 4 bases, and 16 bases separated the two germline ends. In germline, CDR1 is MNHEY, CDR2 SVGAGI. This CDR3 region has 14 residues. DNA of the CDR3: TGTGCCAGCAGCCCTGGGATTTCTATGTACGAGCAGTACTTC. Amino acid sequence: CASSPGISMYEQYF.

Worth noting for this clonotype: Possible read error: a much larger clone is one base away. The V call is TRBV6-5, the J call TRBJ1-5, with D possibly TRBD1 on 6 matching bases. CDR3 length: 13 residues. Trimming removed 6 bases from V and 8 bases from J, with 14 bases in between. Germline loops: CDR1 MNHEY, CDR2 SVGAGI. CDR3 sequence (DNA): TGTGCCAGCAGCGAGGGGGGATTCAAGCCCCAGCATTTT. As protein: CASSEGGFKPQHF.

This clonotype counts as medium-sized (0.01 to 0.1%). V usage is TRBV2 and J usage is TRBJ2-3; tentative D call: TRBD1 (6 bases). CDR3 length: 15 residues. Germline-derived CDR1 and CDR2 are SNHLY and FYNNEI. V was shortened by 6 bases and J by 5 bases, with 18 bases between the two germline ends. The CDR3 sequence is CASRSGTTLGDTQYF. CDR3 sequence (DNA): TGTGCCAGCAGATCCGGGACAACTTTGGGAGATACGCAGTATTTT. Complete variable domain (other parts from reference TRBV2 and TRBJ2-3): EPEVTQTPSHQVTQMGQEVILRCVPISNHLYFYWYRQILGQKVEFLVSFYNNEISEKSEIFDDQFSVERPDGSNFTLKIRSTKLEDSAMYFCASRSGTTLGDTQYFGPGTRLTVL.

The CDR3 sequence is CASSPGGGKETQYF. The DNA of the CDR3 is TGTGCCAGCAGCCCGGGGGGGGGTAAGGAGACCCAGTACTTC. The genes are TRBV5-6 and TRBJ2-5, with 8 nucleotides matching TRBD2. V gave up 4 bases and J gave up 5 bases; unmatched junction bases: 7. CDR3 length: 14 amino acids. Germline V gives CDR1 SGHDT, CDR2 YYEEEE.

This clonotype was seen repeatedly, ten times or more. The CDR3 coding sequence is TGTGCCAGCAGCGTAGCCATGGGGGAGTGGACAGATACGCAGTATTTT. Translating it yields CASSVAMGEWTDTQYF. J is TRBJ2-3 and V is TRBV9; D possibly matches TRBD1 or TRBD2 (5 bases each). Germline CDR1 reads SGDLS; CDR2 reads YYNGEE. The CDR3 loop spans 16 amino acids. V shed 0 bases and J shed 3 bases, with 14 bases lying between them.

CDR3 in DNA: TGCAGTGCTATTCCCCGAAATACGCAGTATTTT. Translation gives CSAIPRNTQYF. The J gene is TRBJ2-3, the V gene TRBV20-1; no firm D call. The V gene's germline CDR1 is DFQATT and CDR2 SNEGSKA (reference sequence). The CDR3 spans 11 residues. V shed 4 bases and J shed 7 bases, with 9 bases lying between them.

This clonotype is labeled as medium-sized. This chain links TRBV20-1 with TRBJ1-2, with a possible D match to TRBD1 (6 bases). The CDR3 runs to 12 residues. Germline V gene sequence: CDR1 DFQATT, CDR2 SNEGSKA (reference sequence). With 3 bases removed from V and 6 bases from J, the gap between germline ends came to 11 bases. The CDR3 DNA follows: TGCAGTGCTAGGGTCTCAGGGGATGGCTACACCTTC. Translated, it gives CSARVSGDGYTF.

The sample holds many counts of this clonotype. The rearrangement links TRBV20-1 to TRBJ2-2, with D possibly matching TRBD2 (6 bases). Looked up from germline, CDR1 is DFQATT and CDR2 is SNEGSKA (reference sequence). The CDR3 is 14 amino acids. Trimming pared 3 bases from V and 1 base from J, leaving 9 bases between. DNA of the CDR3: TGCAGTGCTAGTGGGGGGAGGAACACCGGGGAGCTGTTTTTT. Translation gives CSASGGRNTGELFF.

This clonotype is medium-sized (0.01 to 0.1%) by share. V gene TRBV20-1 combines with J gene TRBJ2-1; D is perhaps TRBD1 or TRBD2 (5 bases each). V was cut by 1 base and J by 1 base, with 17 bases left in between. The germline V gene has CDR1 DFQATT and CDR2 SNEGSKA (reference sequence). The CDR3 length is 17 residues. CDR3 region: CSARVRVDSPSYNEQFF. Written as DNA, the CDR3 is TGCAGTGCTAGAGTCAGGGTGGACTCACCGTCCTACAATGAGCAGTTCTTC.

This clonotype was recorded a few times. The J gene is TRBJ1-4, the V gene TRBV12-3 or TRBV12-4, with 7 bases that match TRBD1. J gave up 8 bases and V 6 bases, and 6 bases lay outside the gene matches. The CDR3 sequence is 13 residues long. The CDR3 loop reads CASSYRGGEKLFF. The CDR3 coding sequence is TGTGCCAGCAGCTACAGGGGTGGGGAAAAACTGTTTTTT.

This clonotype was seen repeatedly, ten times or more. The chain recombines TRBV19 with TRBJ1-2; D remains ambiguous. CDR1 is LNHDA, CDR2 SQIVND, per germline (reference sequence). The CDR3 covers 11 residues. Trimming removed 5 bases from V and 8 bases from J, with 9 bases in between. The CDR3 loop reads CASSPVGGYTF. CDR3 in DNA: TGTGCCAGTAGTCCCGTGGGCGGCTACACCTTC.

This clonotype is categorized as large. This chain joins TRBV24-1 and TRBJ2-1; D gene ambiguous. V was trimmed by 3 bases and J by 10 bases, leaving 6 bases between them. Looked up from germline, CDR1 is KGHDR and CDR2 is SFDVKD. This CDR3 region has 11 residues. CDR3 nucleotides: TGTGCCACCAGTGATGGAGAGGAGCAGTTCTTC. Encoded protein: CATSDGEEQFF.

At least ten counts were recorded for this clonotype. The CDR3 bases are TGTGCCAGTAGTCAGTATAGCAATCAGCCCCAGCATTTT. This translates into CASSQYSNQPQHF. The rearrangement uses TRBV19 and TRBJ1-5; unclear D gene. CDR1 is LNHDA and CDR2 is SQIVND in the germline V gene (reference sequence). This CDR3 region has 13 residues. The ends were cut back, 5 bases at V and 0 bases at J, with 5 bases in the middle.

The chain combines TRBV12-3 or TRBV12-4 with TRBJ1-1; D is unclear. This CDR3 has 12 amino acids. V was clipped by 8 bases and J by 2 bases, with 9 bases between them. This CDR3 reads CASQAGNTEAFF. The CDR3 coding sequence is TGTGCCAGCCAGGCAGGCAACACTGAAGCTTTCTTT.

This clonotype has just a few counts. V usage is TRBV18 and J usage is TRBJ1-6, with D perhaps TRBD1 (5 bases). Trimming left V 2 bases short and J 6 bases short, with 11 bases between. The CDR3 consists of 15 residues. The germline CDR1 and CDR2 sequences are KGHSH and LQKENI. DNA for the CDR3: TGTGCCAGCTCACCAAGCGGGGCTACTAATTCACCCCTCCACTTT. It translates to CASSPSGATNSPLHF.

This clonotype is judged medium-sized. The V and J genes are TRBV6-4 and TRBJ1-5; tentative D call: TRBD1 (6 bases). Germline V gene data show CDR1 as MRHNA and CDR2 as SNTAGT. V lost 0 bases and J lost 5, with 8 bases in between. The CDR3 contains 14 residues. The CDR3 sequence is CASSDSDSHQPQHF. DNA of the CDR3: TGTGCCAGCAGTGACTCGGACAGCCATCAGCCCCAGCATTTT.

This clonotype has just a few counts. The CDR3 nucleotides read TGTGCCAGCAGTTACTCGTCTGGGGCCAACGTCCTGACTTTC. Translated, it gives CASSYSSGANVLTF. This chain uses TRBV6-5 with TRBJ2-6; D is unresolved. CDR1 MNHEY and CDR2 SVGAGI come from the germline V gene. The V end lost 0 bases, the J end lost 1 base, and 1 base lay between the germline ends. CDR3 size: 14 residues.

The sample holds one count of this clonotype. A read error is possible here, since a much larger clone lies one base away. This chain uses TRBV27 with TRBJ1-2; tentative D call: TRBD1 (5 bases). The CDR3 is 15 amino acids. V was trimmed by 3 bases and J by 7 bases, leaving 18 bases between them. Germline V lookup: CDR1 MNHEY, CDR2 SMNVEV (reference sequence). The chain's CDR3 is CASSLKHGAVSGYTF. Written as DNA, the CDR3 is TGTGCCAGCAGTTTGAAACATGGGGCGGTGTCTGGCTACACCTTC.

This clonotype was recorded a few times. The rearrangement joins TRBV7-2 to TRBJ2-3; D is ambiguous. The ends were cut back, 2 bases at V and 2 bases at J, with 8 bases in the middle. CDR1 is SGHTA, CDR2 FQGNSA, per germline. This CDR3 contains 14 residues. The CDR3 reads CASSLRRNTDTQYF. The DNA for the CDR3 is TGTGCCAGCAGCTTAAGACGGAACACAGATACGCAGTATTTT.

The chain recombines TRBV12-3 or TRBV12-4 with TRBJ1-5, with unresolved D. Trimming left V 10 bases short and J 0 bases short, with 13 bases between. The length of the CDR3 is 14 residues. CDR3 amino acids: CATTTGDSNQPQHF. The CDR3 nucleotides are TGTGCCACTACTACGGGAGATAGCAATCAGCCCCAGCATTTT.

This clonotype was observed a few times. One base away lies a much larger clone, so this may be a sequencing read error. V usage is TRBV27 and J usage is TRBJ1-3; no reliable D call. The germline V gene has CDR1 MNHEY and CDR2 SMNVEV (reference sequence). CDR3 size: 17 residues. The CDR3 here is CDSSLSGRLDAGNTIYF. The CDR3, as DNA: TGTGACAGCAGTTTATCGGGTCGGCTGGACGCTGGAAACACCATATATTTT.